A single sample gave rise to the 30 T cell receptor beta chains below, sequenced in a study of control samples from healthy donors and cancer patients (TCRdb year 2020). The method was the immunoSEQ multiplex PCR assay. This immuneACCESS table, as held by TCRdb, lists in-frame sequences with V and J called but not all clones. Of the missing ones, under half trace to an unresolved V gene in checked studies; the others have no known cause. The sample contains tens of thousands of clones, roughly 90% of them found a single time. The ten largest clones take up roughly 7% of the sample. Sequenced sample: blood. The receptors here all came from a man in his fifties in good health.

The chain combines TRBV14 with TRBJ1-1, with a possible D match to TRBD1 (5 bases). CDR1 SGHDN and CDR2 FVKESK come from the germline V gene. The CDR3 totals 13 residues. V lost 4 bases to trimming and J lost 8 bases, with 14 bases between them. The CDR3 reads CASSRTLGVEAFF. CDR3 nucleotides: TGTGCCAGCAGCCGAACCTTAGGGGTGGAAGCTTTCTTT.

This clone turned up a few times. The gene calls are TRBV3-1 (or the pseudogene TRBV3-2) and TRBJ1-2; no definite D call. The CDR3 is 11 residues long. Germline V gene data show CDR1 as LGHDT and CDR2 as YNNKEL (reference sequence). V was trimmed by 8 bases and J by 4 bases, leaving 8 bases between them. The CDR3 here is CASGTSYGYTF. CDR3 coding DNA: TGTGCCAGCGGTACAAGCTATGGCTACACCTTC.

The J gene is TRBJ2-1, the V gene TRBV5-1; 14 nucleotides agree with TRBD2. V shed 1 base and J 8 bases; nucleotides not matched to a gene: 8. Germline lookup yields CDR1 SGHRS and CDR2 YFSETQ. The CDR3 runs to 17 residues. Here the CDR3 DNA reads TGCGCCAGCAGCTTGCCGACTAGCGGGGGGGCCGGCGATGAGCAGTTCTTC. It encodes CASSLPTSGGAGDEQFF.

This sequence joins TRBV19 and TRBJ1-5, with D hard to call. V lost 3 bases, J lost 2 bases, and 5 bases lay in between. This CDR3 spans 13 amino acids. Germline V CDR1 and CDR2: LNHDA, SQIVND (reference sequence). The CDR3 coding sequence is TGTGCCAGTAGTATCGGTCGCAATCAGCCCCAGCATTTT. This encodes CASSIGRNQPQHF.

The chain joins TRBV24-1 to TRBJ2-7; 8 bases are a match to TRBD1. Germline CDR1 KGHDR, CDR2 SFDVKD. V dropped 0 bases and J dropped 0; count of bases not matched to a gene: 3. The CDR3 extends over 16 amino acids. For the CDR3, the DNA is TGTGCCACCAGTGATTTGGGACAGGGAAACTCCTACGAGCAGTACTTC. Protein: CATSDLGQGNSYEQYF.

CDR3 nucleotide sequence: TGCGCCAGCAGGTACTATGGCTACACCTTC. The encoded protein is CASRYYGYTF. The chain has TRBV10-1 and TRBJ1-2; no clear D gene. The CDR3 is made up of 10 amino acids. V lost 6 bases to trimming and J lost 3 bases, with 2 bases between them. Germline V gene lookup returns CDR1 WNHNN and CDR2 SYGVQD (reference sequence).

In DNA form, the CDR3 reads TGTGCCATCAGTGGGGACAGTAGGACTGAAGCTTTCTTT. Translated, it gives CAISGDSRTEAFF. This chain connects TRBV10-3 to TRBJ1-1, with TRBD1 identical over 7 bases. The CDR3 loop spans 13 amino acids. The ends lost 4 bases at V and 5 bases at J; junction bases unmatched: 4. Germline assignment: CDR1 ENHRY and CDR2 SYGVKD.

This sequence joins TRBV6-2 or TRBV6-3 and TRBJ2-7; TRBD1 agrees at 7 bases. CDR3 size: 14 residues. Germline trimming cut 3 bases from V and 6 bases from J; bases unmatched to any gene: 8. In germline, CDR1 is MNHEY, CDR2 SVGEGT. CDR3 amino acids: CASSYILQGSEQYF. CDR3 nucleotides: TGTGCCAGCAGTTATATCTTACAGGGGAGCGAGCAGTACTTC.

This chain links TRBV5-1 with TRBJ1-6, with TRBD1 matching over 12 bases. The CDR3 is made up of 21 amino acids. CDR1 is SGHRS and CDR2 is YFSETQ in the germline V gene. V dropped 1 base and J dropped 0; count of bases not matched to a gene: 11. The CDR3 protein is CASSLWGDRGPESSYNSPLHF. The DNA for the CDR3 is TGCGCCAGCAGCTTGTGGGGGGACAGGGGGCCTGAGAGCTCCTATAATTCACCCCTCCACTTT.

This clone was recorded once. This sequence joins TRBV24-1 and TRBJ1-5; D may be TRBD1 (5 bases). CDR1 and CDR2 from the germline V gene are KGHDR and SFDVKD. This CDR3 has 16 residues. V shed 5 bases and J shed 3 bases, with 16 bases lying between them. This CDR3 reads CATSGSTGLINQPQHF. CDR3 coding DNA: TGTGCCACCAGTGGATCTACGGGACTGATCAATCAGCCCCAGCATTTT.

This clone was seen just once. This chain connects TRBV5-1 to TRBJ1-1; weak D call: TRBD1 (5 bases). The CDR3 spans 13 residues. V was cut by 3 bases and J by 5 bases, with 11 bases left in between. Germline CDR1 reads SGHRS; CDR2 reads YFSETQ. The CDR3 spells CASSWTLETEAFF. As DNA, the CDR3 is TGCGCCAGCAGCTGGACACTGGAGACTGAAGCTTTCTTT.

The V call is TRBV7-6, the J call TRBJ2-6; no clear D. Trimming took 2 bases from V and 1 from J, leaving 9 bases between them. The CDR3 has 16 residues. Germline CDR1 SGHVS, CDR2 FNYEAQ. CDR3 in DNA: TGTGCCAGCAGCTTAACCAGCACTTCTGGGGCCAACGTCCTGACTTTC. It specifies CASSLTSTSGANVLTF.

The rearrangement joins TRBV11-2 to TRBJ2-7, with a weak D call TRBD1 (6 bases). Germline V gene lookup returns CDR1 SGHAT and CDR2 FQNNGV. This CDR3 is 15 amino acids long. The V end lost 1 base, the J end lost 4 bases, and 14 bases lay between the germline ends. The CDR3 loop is CASSLVAGDEYEQYF. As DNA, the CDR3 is TGTGCCAGCAGCTTAGTGGCAGGGGACGAGTACGAGCAGTACTTC. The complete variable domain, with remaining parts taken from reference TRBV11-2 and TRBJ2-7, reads EAGVAQSPRYKIIEKRQSVAFWCNPISGHATLYWYQQILGQGPKLLIQFQNNGVVDDSQLPKDRFSAERLKGVDSTLKIQPAKLEDSAVYLCASSLVAGDEYEQYFGPGTRLTVT.

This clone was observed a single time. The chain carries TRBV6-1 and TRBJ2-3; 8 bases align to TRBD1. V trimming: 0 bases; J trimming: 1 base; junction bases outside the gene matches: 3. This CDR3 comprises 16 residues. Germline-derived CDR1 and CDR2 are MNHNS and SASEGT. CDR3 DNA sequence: TGTGCCAGCAGTGAAGCGCTGACAGGGGGCACAGATACGCAGTATTTT. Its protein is CASSEALTGGTDTQYF.

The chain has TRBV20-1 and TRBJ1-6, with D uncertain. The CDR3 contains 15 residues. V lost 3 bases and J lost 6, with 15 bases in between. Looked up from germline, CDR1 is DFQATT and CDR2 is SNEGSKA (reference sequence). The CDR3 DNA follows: TGCAGTGCTAGTTCTGATCGCCCGTCTAATTCACCCCTCCACTTT. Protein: CSASSDRPSNSPLHF.

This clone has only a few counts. CDR3 loop: CASSLDLAGGAGELFF. The CDR3 DNA follows: TGTGCCAGCAGCTTAGATTTAGCGGGGGGAGCCGGGGAGCTGTTTTTT. The chain joins TRBV7-2 to TRBJ2-2, with TRBD2 matching 10 bases. The CDR3 is 16 amino acids. V lost 1 base and J lost 6; bases outside the gene matches: 5. CDR1 SGHTA and CDR2 FQGNSA come from the germline V gene. The full variable domain, its missing parts supplied by reference TRBV7-2 and TRBJ2-2, is GAGVSQSPSNKVTEKGKDVELRCDPISGHTALYWYRQSLGQGLEFLIYFQGNSAPDKSGLPSDRFSAERTGGSVSTLTIQRTQQEDSAVYLCASSLDLAGGAGELFFGEGSRLTVL.

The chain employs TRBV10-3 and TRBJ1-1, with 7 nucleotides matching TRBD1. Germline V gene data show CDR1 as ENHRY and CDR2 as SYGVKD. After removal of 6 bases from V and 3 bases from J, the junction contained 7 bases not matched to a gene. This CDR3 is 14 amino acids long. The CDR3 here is CAIRSGTDYTEAFF. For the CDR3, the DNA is TGTGCCATCAGATCCGGGACAGATTACACTGAAGCTTTCTTT.

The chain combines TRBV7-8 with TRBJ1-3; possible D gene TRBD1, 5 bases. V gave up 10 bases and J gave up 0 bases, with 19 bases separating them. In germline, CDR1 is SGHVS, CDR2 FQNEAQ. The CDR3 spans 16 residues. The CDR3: CATQGPGPSSGNTIYF. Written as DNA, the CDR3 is TGTGCCACCCAGGGCCCGGGGCCAAGCTCTGGAAACACCATATATTTT.

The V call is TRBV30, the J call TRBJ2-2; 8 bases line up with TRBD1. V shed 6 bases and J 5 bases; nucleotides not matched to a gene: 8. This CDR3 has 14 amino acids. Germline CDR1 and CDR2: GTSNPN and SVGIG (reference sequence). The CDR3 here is CACPPGGRTGELFF. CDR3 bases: TGTGCCTGCCCCCCAGGGGGCCGGACCGGGGAGCTGTTTTTT.

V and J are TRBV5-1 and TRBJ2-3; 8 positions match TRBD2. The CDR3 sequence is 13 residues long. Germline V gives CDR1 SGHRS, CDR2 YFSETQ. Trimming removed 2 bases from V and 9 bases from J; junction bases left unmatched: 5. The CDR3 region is CASSFLERGTQYF. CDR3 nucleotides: TGCGCCAGCAGCTTTCTAGAGCGGGGGACGCAGTATTTT.

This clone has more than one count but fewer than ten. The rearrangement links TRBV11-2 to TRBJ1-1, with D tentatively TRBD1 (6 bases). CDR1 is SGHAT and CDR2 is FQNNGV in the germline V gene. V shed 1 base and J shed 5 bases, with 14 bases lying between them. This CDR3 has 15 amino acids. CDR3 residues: CASSLVGRGRTEAFF. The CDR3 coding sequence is TGTGCCAGCAGCTTAGTGGGCAGGGGAAGAACTGAAGCTTTCTTT. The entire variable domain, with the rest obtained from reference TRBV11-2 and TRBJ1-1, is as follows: EAGVAQSPRYKIIEKRQSVAFWCNPISGHATLYWYQQILGQGPKLLIQFQNNGVVDDSQLPKDRFSAERLKGVDSTLKIQPAKLEDSAVYLCASSLVGRGRTEAFFGQGTRLTVV.

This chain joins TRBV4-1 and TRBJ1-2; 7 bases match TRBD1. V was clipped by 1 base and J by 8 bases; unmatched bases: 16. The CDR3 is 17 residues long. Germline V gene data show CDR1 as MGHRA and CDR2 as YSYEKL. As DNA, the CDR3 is TGCGCCAGCAGCCAAGGTAGAGGGGGCAACTATGGTGAGGGCTACACCTTC. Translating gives CASSQGRGGNYGEGYTF.

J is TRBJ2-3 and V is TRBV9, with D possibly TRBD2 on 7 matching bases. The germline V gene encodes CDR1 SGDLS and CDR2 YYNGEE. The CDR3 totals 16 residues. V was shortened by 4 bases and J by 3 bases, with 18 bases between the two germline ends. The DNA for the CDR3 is TGTGCCAGCAGCCGAGCCGGGGGGCAAGGGACAGATACGCAGTATTTT. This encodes CASSRAGGQGTDTQYF. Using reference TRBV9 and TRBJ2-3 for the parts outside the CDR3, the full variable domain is DSGVTQTPKHLITATGQRVTLRCSPRSGDLSVYWYQQSLDQGLQFLIQYYNGEERAKGNILERFSAQQFPDLHSELNLSSLELGDSALYFCASSRAGGQGTDTQYFGPGTRLTVL.

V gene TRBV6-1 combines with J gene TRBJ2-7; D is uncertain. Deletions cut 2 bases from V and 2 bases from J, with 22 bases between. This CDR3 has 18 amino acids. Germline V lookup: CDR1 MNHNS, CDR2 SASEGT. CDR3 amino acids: CASSEPKRSMGWAYEQYF. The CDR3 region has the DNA TGTGCCAGCAGTGAACCCAAACGCTCCATGGGTTGGGCCTACGAGCAGTACTTC.

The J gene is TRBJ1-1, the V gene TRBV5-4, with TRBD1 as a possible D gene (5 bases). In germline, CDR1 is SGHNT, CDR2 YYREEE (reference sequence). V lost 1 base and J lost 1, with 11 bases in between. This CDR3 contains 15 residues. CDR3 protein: CASSLKAGRNTEAFF. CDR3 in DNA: TGTGCCAGCAGCTTGAAAGCAGGGCGGAACACTGAAGCTTTCTTT.

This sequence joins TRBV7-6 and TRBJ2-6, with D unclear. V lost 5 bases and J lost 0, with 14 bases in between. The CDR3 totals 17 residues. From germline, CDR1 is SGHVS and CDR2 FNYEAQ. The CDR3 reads CASSADGRHSGANVLTF. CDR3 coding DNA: TGTGCCAGCAGCGCAGACGGGCGGCACTCTGGGGCCAACGTCCTGACTTTC. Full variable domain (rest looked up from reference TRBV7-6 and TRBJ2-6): GAGVSQSPRYKVTKRGQDVALRCDPISGHVSLYWYRQALGQGPEFLTYFNYEAQQDKSGLPNDRFSAERPEGSISTLTIQRTEQRDSAMYRCASSADGRHSGANVLTFGAGSRLTVL.

The CDR3 region has the DNA TGTGCCTGGAGTAAGGTTGGCCGCAATCAGCCCCAGCATTTT. This encodes CAWSKVGRNQPQHF. V is TRBV30 and J is TRBJ1-5; no clear D gene. Trimming took 2 bases from V and 2 from J, leaving 10 bases between them. This CDR3 spans 14 amino acids. Germline CDR1 reads GTSNPN; CDR2 reads SVGIG (reference sequence).

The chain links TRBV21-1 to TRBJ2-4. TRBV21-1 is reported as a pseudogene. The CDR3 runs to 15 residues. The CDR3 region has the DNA TGTGCCAGCAGCAACTCAGTAGTTGGCAAAAACATTCAGTACTTC. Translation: CASSNSVVGKNIQYF.

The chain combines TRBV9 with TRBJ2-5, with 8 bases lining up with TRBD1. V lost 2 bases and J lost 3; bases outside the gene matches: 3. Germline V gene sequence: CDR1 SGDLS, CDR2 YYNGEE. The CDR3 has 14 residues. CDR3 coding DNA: TGTGCCAGCAGCGTCGACAGGGGTGAAGAGACCCAGTACTTC. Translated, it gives CASSVDRGEETQYF.

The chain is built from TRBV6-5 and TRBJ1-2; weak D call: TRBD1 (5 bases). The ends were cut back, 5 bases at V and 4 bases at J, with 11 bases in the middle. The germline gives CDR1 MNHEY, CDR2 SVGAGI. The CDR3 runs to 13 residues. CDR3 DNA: TGTGCCAGCAGTAACCCGGGGGTCTATGGCTACACCTTC. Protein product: CASSNPGVYGYTF.